The 17 T cell receptor beta chains in this list originate from one sample, sequenced in a study of graft-versus-host responses after intestinal transplantation. These receptors are not linked to any known antigen. Clones were read by immunoSEQ multiplex PCR, and TCRdb kept only the in-frame ones, dropping some. This table holds 85,000 to 110,000 clones, approximately 94% found once. Sequencing was performed on unstimulated CD8+ T cells sorted from spleen or lymph node cells, taken before intestinal transplant. The receptor set was obtained from a human donor who received an intestinal transplant.

The gene calls are TRBV9 and TRBJ2-3; 7 nucleotides match TRBD2. This CDR3 has 16 residues. In germline, CDR1 is SGDLS, CDR2 YYNGEE. The V and J ends lost 5 bases and 0 bases, in that order; junction bases with no gene match: 9. CDR3 residues: CASSPSGGASTDTQYF. As DNA, the CDR3 is TGTGCCAGCAGTCCCTCGGGGGGAGCTAGCACAGATACGCAGTATTTT. The entire variable domain, with the rest obtained from reference TRBV9 and TRBJ2-3, is as follows: DSGVTQTPKHLITATGQRVTLRCSPRSGDLSVYWYQQSLDQGLQFLIQYYNGEERAKGNILERFSAQQFPDLHSELNLSSLELGDSALYFCASSPSGGASTDTQYFGPGTRLTVL.

This clone was recorded once. The chain combines TRBV15 with TRBJ2-5; D unresolved. The V end was cut by 1 base, the J end by 2 bases, with 11 bases between. The length of the CDR3 is 15 residues. From germline, CDR1 is LNHNV and CDR2 YYDKDF (reference sequence). This CDR3 is CATSRVDGLQETQYF. The CDR3 DNA sequence: TGTGCCACCAGCAGAGTTGACGGGTTACAAGAGACCCAGTACTTC.

This rearrangement joins TRBV9 to TRBJ2-3; the D gene could be TRBD1 or TRBD2 (7 bases each). The V end lost 0 bases, the J end lost 7 bases, and 21 bases lay between the germline ends. In germline, CDR1 is SGDLS, CDR2 YYNGEE. This CDR3 has 17 amino acids. In DNA form, the CDR3 reads TGTGCCAGCAGCGTAGAGTCAGGGGGGGCAGTGGGAAATACGCAGTATTTT. Translated: CASSVESGGAVGNTQYF.

The chain uses TRBV10-3 and TRBJ2-7; 12 nucleotides match TRBD2. This CDR3 has 16 amino acids. Germline CDR1 and CDR2: ENHRY and SYGVKD. Trimming removed 6 bases from V and 7 bases from J; junction bases left unmatched: 13. The CDR3 region is CAIRPSSGGGRWEQYF. The CDR3 region has the DNA TGTGCCATCAGACCCTCTAGCGGGGGGGGCCGTTGGGAGCAGTACTTC.

This chain links TRBV10-1 with TRBJ2-7; no clear D gene. Germline V lookup: CDR1 WNHNN, CDR2 SYGVQD (reference sequence). Trimming pared 3 bases from V and 1 base from J, leaving 4 bases between. The CDR3 runs to 12 residues. DNA for the CDR3: TGCGCCAGCAGTGATCGATCCTACGAGCAGTACTTC. It translates to CASSDRSYEQYF.

This chain links TRBV2 with TRBJ1-4; a weak D match, TRBD1 (5 bases). The germline gives CDR1 SNHLY, CDR2 FYNNEI. V was cut by 4 bases and J by 4 bases, with 13 bases left in between. The CDR3 has 15 amino acids. The CDR3 protein is CASSATAGSNEKLFF. The CDR3 DNA reads TGTGCCAGCAGTGCTACGGCAGGGAGTAATGAAAAACTGTTTTTT.

This clone was detected once. The CDR3 loop is CASSDDGGPDNEQFF. The CDR3 bases are TGTGCCAGCAGTGACGACGGGGGTCCCGACAATGAGCAGTTCTTC. This chain joins TRBV6-4 and TRBJ2-1; perhaps TRBD2 as D (6 bases). This CDR3 contains 15 residues. Germline V gene data show CDR1 as MRHNA and CDR2 as SNTAGT. V was trimmed by 2 bases and J by 5 bases, leaving 13 bases between them.

V and J are TRBV7-9 and TRBJ2-5; D call uncertain. Trimming took 4 bases from V and 1 from J, leaving 10 bases between them. The germline V gene encodes CDR1 SEHNR and CDR2 FQNEAQ (reference sequence). The CDR3 is made up of 14 amino acids. The CDR3 region is CASSSPQVQETQYF. The CDR3 coding sequence is TGTGCCAGCAGCTCCCCGCAAGTCCAAGAGACCCAGTACTTC.

V gene TRBV23-1 combines with J gene TRBJ2-2, with D unresolved. TRBV23-1 is assigned to the ORF class and has an uncertain function. This CDR3 has 15 residues. V lost 3 bases, J lost 0 bases, and 8 bases lay in between. The CDR3 sequence: CASSQSQANTGELFF. The CDR3 DNA reads TGCGCCAGCAGTCAGAGCCAAGCGAACACCGGGGAGCTGTTTTTT.

The chain uses TRBV11-3 and TRBJ1-1; 9 positions match TRBD1. The J segment lost 1 base and the V segment lost 5 bases, leaving 11 bases of the junction unmatched. Per germline, CDR1 SGHNT and CDR2 YENEEA. CDR3 length equals 17 residues. CDR3 DNA sequence: TGTGCCAGCAGCCCGGAGACAGGGGGTATCCCGAACACTGAAGCTTTCTTT. Protein: CASSPETGGIPNTEAFF.

This clone was observed once. V gene TRBV5-1 combines with J gene TRBJ2-7; possibly TRBD1 for D (6 bases). The V gene lost 3 bases and the J gene lost 0 bases, with 13 bases spanning the gap. Germline V gene lookup returns CDR1 SGHRS and CDR2 YFSETQ. This CDR3 has 15 amino acids. CDR3 nucleotides: TGCGCCAGCAGCTATTCGGCAGGGGTCTCCTACGAGCAGTACTTC. It encodes CASSYSAGVSYEQYF.

The gene calls are TRBV27 and TRBJ2-3; 11 bases match TRBD2. The CDR3 loop spans 16 amino acids. J gave up 3 bases and V 5 bases, and 7 bases lay outside the gene matches. CDR1 and CDR2 (germline): MNHEY, SMNVEV (reference sequence). DNA for the CDR3: TGTGCCAGCAGTCCACCCCGACTAGCGGGGACAGATACGCAGTATTTT. Its translation is CASSPPRLAGTDTQYF.

CDR3 coding DNA: TGTGCCAGCAGCCCCCTCCAGGGATTAGGGCAAGAGACCCAGTACTTC. The encoded protein is CASSPLQGLGQETQYF. This chain links TRBV9 with TRBJ2-5, with D perhaps TRBD1 (5 bases). The V end lost 4 bases, the J end lost 2 bases, and 18 bases lay between the germline ends. Per the germline V gene, CDR1 is SGDLS and CDR2 is YYNGEE. The CDR3 is 16 residues long.

V is TRBV11-3 and J is TRBJ1-6; D is unclear. Looked up from germline, CDR1 is SGHNT and CDR2 is YENEEA. The CDR3 has 15 residues. V gave up 4 bases and J gave up 10 bases, with 17 bases separating them. DNA of the CDR3: TGTGCCAGCAGCTCATCCCCCGCCGAGAACTCACCCCTCCACTTT. It encodes CASSSSPAENSPLHF.

This rearrangement joins TRBV2 to TRBJ1-1; D gene unclear. Trimming stripped 6 bases from V and 2 bases from J, with 16 bases between. This CDR3 has 15 amino acids. Looked up from germline, CDR1 is SNHLY and CDR2 is FYNNEI. The CDR3 loop is CASSYNPNRNTEAFF. Written as DNA, the CDR3 is TGTGCCAGCAGCTACAACCCGAATAGAAACACTGAAGCTTTCTTT. The full variable domain, completed using reference TRBV2 and TRBJ1-1, is EPEVTQTPSHQVTQMGQEVILRCVPISNHLYFYWYRQILGQKVEFLVSFYNNEISEKSEIFDDQFSVERPDGSNFTLKIRSTKLEDSAMYFCASSYNPNRNTEAFFGQGTRLTVV.

This clone was picked up a small number of times. The gene calls are TRBV10-3 and TRBJ1-4; D possibly corresponds to TRBD1 (5 bases). Germline V lookup: CDR1 ENHRY, CDR2 SYGVKD. Trimming took off 3 bases at V and 6 bases at J, with 11 bases between the two ends. The CDR3 totals 14 residues. The CDR3 DNA follows: TGTGCCATCAGTGATTCAGGGAATTATGAAAAACTGTTTTTT. Amino acids: CAISDSGNYEKLFF.

Here the CDR3 DNA reads TGCGCCAGCAGCCAAGATAAAAGCGGGGGGACCTACGAGCAGTACTTC. Residues: CASSQDKSGGTYEQYF. The rearrangement uses TRBV4-1 and TRBJ2-5, with 9 bases fitting TRBD2. The end of the DNA fits TRBJ2-7 better, so the J call may be wrong. CDR3 length: 16 amino acids. Germline CDR1 is MGHRA and CDR2 is YSYEKL.